This T cell receptor beta chain was retrieved from a study of lymphopenia after photon versus proton radiotherapy. General study results and limits: After the lymphocyte nadir, photon-treated repertoires showed oligoclonal expansion, especially of CD8+ Temra cells.

V lost 7 bases, J lost 0 bases, and 15 bases lay in between. This CDR3 comprises 15 residues. The germline V gene encodes CDR1 SNHLY and CDR2 FYNNEI. About this clone: Its target is unknown.

The assay was immunoSEQ multiplex PCR, and TCRdb's table has in-frame clones only and misses some. The repertoire holds tens of thousands of clones, with around 88% as singletons. The V gene is TRBV2, the J gene TRBJ1-2; perhaps TRBD1 as D (6 bases). The clonotype originates from a man at least 80 years old with esophageal cancer. Sequences were derived from peripheral blood, sampled from a patient treated with proton-based radiotherapy. The CDR3 DNA sequence: TGTGCCAGCAACCGATGGGGGGGCCCTAACTATGGCTACACCTTC. Its protein product is CASNRWGGPNYGYTF. Together with reference TRBV2 and TRBJ1-2, the CDR3 gives the full variable domain: EPEVTQTPSHQVTQMGQEVILRCVPISNHLYFYWYRQILGQKVEFLVSFYNNEISEKSEIFDDQFSVERPDGSNFTLKIRSTKLEDSAMYFCASNRWGGPNYGYTFGSGTRLTVV.